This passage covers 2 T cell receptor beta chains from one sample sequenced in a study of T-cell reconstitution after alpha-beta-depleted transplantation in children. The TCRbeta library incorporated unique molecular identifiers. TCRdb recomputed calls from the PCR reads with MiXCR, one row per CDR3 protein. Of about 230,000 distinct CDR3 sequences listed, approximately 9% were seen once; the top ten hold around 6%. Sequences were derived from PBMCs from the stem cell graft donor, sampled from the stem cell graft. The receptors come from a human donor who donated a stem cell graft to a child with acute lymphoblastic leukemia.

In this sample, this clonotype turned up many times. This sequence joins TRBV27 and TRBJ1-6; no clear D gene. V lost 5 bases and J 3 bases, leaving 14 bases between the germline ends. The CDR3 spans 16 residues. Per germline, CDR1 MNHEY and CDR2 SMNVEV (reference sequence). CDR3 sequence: CASSLWKSVYNSPLHF. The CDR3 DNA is TGTGCCAGCAGTCTTTGGAAGAGTGTCTATAATTCACCCCTCCACTTT.

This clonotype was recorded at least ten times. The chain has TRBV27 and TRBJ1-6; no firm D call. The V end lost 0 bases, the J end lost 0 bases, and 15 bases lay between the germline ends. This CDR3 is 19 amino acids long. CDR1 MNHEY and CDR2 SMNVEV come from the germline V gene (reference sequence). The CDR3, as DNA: TGTGCCAGCAGTTTATCCCAGGCAGACTTCCTCTCCTATAATTCACCCCTCCACTTT. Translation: CASSLSQADFLSYNSPLHF.